This T cell receptor (beta chain) was recorded in a study of CD8 T cells in ankylosing spondylitis. General study results and limits: According to the report, clones linked to the disease were significantly enriched in matched synovial fluid samples taken from ankylosing spondylitis patients. Disease-linked clones bore a CD8+ phenotype and were relatively rare in peripheral blood. Roughly 8 highly homologous variants formed a TCR beta motif that appeared characteristic of ankylosing spondylitis blood.

One entry per CDR3 protein results from TCRdb running MiXCR on the 5' RACE reads. In the table there are 300,000 to 350,000 distinct CDR3 sequences, less than 25% of which are singletons. On this clonotype: Antigen: not known.

Per germline, CDR1 MNHEY and CDR2 SVGEGT. J lost 9 bases, V lost 5 bases, and 11 bases had no gene match. This CDR3 spans 16 amino acids. J is TRBJ2-1 and V is TRBV6-2 or TRBV6-3; 12 positions match TRBD2. The TCR was taken from a female donor with ankylosing spondylitis or in good health (not recorded which). Input material: blood, either unsorted or a sorted T cell fraction (not recorded which). CDR3 in amino acids: CASSARTSGIRGEQFF. The DNA for the CDR3 is TGTGCCAGCAGTGCGCGGACTAGCGGGATTCGCGGTGAGCAGTTCTTC.